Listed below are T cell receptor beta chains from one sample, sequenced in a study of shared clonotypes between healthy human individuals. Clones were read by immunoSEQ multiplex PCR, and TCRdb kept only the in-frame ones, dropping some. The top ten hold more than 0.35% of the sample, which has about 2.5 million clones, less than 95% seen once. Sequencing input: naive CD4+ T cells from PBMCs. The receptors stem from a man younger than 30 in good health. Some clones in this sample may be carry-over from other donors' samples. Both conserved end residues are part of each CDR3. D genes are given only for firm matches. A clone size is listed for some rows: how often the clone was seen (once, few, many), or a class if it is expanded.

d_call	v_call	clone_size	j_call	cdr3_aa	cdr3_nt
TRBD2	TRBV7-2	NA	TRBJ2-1	CASSSSSGRAGNEQFF	TGTGCCAGCAGCTCTTCTAGCGGGAGGGCCGGGAATGAGCAGTTCTTC
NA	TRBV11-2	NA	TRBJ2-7	CASSFFGGRRDSYEQYF	TGTGCCAGCAGCTTTTTCGGCGGTCGCCGGGACTCCTACGAGCAGTACTTC
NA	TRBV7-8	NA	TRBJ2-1	CASSLLVRASSYNEQFF	TGTGCCAGCAGCTTGTTAGTTAGGGCTTCCTCCTACAATGAGCAGTTCTTC
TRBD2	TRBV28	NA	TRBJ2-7	CASSPPAGGFSEQYF	TGTGCCAGCAGTCCCCCCGCGGGAGGTTTTTCGGAGCAGTACTTC
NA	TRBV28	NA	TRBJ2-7	CASSLDILAYEQYF	TGTGCCAGCAGTTTAGACATCTTGGCCTACGAGCAGTACTTC
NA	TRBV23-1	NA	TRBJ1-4	CASIQDRQGVEKLFF	TGCGCCAGCATCCAGGATCGGCAAGGCGTAGAAAAACTGTTTTTT
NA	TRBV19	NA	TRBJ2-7	CATQRGGSYEQYF	TGTGCCACCCAAAGGGGGGGCTCCTACGAGCAGTACTTC
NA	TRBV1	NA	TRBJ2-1	CTSSHPTSGKYNEQFF	TGCACCAGCAGCCACCCCACTAGCGGGAAATACAATGAGCAGTTCTTC
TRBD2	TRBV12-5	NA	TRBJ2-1	CASGFTSGRDEQFF	TGTGCTAGTGGTTTCACTAGCGGGAGGGATGAGCAGTTCTTC
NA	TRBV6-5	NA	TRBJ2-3	CASSYRRLDTQYF	TGTGCCAGCAGTTACCGGAGGTTGGATACGCAGTATTTT
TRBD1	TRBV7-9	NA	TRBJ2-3	CASSRGQGGTDTQYF	TGTGCCAGCAGCCGTGGACAGGGGGGCACAGATACGCAGTATTTT
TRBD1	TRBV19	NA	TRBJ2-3	CASTNRGPSTDTQYF	TGTGCCAGTACCAACAGGGGCCCAAGCACAGATACGCAGTATTTT
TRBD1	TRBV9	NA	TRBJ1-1	CASSVSQWAGQGWTEAFF	TGTGCCAGCAGCGTCAGTCAGTGGGCGGGACAGGGTTGGACTGAAGCTTTCTTT
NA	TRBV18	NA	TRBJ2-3	CASSPEGSPDTQYF	TGTGCCAGCTCACCCGAGGGCTCCCCAGATACGCAGTATTTT
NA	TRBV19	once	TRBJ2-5	CASRGRGNGTQYF	TGTGCCAGTAGGGGTAGGGGGAATGGGACCCAGTACTTC
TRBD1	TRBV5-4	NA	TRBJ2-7	CASSPDRGNYEQYF	TGTGCCAGCAGCCCGGACAGGGGTAACTACGAGCAGTACTTC
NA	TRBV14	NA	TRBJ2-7	CASSQGNSYEQYF	TGTGCCAGCAGCCAGGGAAACTCCTACGAGCAGTACTTC
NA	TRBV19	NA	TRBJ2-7	CASSRSDGEQYF	TGTGCCAGTAGTAGGTCGGATGGCGAGCAGTACTTC
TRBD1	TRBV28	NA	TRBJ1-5	CASKKTGGNQPQHF	TGTGCCAGCAAAAAGACAGGGGGCAATCAGCCCCAGCATTTT
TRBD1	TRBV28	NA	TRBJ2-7	CASTTGSSYEQYF	TGTGCCAGCACGACAGGGAGTTCCTACGAGCAGTACTTC
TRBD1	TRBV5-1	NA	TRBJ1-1	CASSLRGQGSTEAFF	TGCGCCAGCAGCTTGAGGGGACAGGGGAGCACTGAAGCTTTCTTT
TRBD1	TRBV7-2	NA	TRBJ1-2	CASSWSRDRGINYGYTF	TGTGCCAGCAGCTGGTCCCGGGACAGGGGGATCAACTATGGCTACACCTTC
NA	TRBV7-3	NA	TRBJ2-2	CASSLTVGAPDTGELFF	TGTGCCAGCAGCTTAACTGTGGGGGCGCCGGACACCGGGGAGCTGTTTTTT
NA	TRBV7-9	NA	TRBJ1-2	CASSAGFGYTF	TGTGCCAGCAGCGCTGGTTTTGGCTACACCTTC
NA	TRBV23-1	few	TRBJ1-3	CASSREEGGNTIYF	TGCGCCAGCAGTCGGGAGGAGGGTGGCAACACCATATATTTT
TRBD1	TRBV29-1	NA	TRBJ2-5	CSTRTGQETQYF	TGCAGCACCCGGACAGGGCAAGAGACCCAGTACTTC
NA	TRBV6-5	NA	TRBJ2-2	CATNPRGRGGELFF	TGTGCCACCAACCCCCGGGGGCGGGGCGGGGAGCTGTTTTTT
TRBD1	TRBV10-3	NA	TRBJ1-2	CAISEFGTDYGYTF	TGTGCCATCAGTGAGTTCGGGACAGACTATGGCTACACCTTC
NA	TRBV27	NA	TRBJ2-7	CASSLFPRGEQYF	TGTGCCAGCAGTTTATTTCCTCGGGGAGAGCAGTACTTC
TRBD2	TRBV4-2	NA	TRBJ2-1	CASSPASGSHNEQFF	TGTGCCAGCAGCCCGGCAAGCGGGAGCCACAATGAGCAGTTCTTC
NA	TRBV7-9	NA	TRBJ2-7	CASSLVDYEQYF	TGTGCCAGCAGCTTAGTAGATTACGAGCAGTACTTC
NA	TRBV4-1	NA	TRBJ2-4	CASSHLSGGDIQYF	TGCGCCAGCAGCCATTTGTCAGGCGGGGACATTCAGTACTTC
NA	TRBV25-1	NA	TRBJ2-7	CASSQASFSYEQYF	TGTGCCAGCAGTCAGGCATCTTTCTCCTACGAGCAGTACTTC
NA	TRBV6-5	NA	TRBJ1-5	CASSYGKNQPQHF	TGTGCCAGCAGTTACGGTAAAAATCAGCCCCAGCATTTT
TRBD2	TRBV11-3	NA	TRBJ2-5	CASSLFGGNGETQYF	TGTGCCAGCAGCCTCTTCGGGGGGAATGGGGAGACCCAGTACTTC
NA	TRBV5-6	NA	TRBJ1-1	CASSPGQAMNTEAFF	TGTGCCAGCAGCCCCGGACAAGCCATGAACACTGAAGCTTTCTTT
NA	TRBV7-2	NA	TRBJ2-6	CASSPGGATPSGANVLTF	TGTGCCAGCAGCCCCGGGGGCGCGACCCCCTCTGGGGCCAACGTCCTGACTTTC
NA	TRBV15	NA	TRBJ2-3	CATSKGQDTDTQYF	TGTGCCACCAGCAAGGGACAAGACACAGATACGCAGTATTTT
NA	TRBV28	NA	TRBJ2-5	CASSLTGPQETQYF	TGTGCCAGCAGTTTGACGGGTCCCCAAGAGACCCAGTACTTC